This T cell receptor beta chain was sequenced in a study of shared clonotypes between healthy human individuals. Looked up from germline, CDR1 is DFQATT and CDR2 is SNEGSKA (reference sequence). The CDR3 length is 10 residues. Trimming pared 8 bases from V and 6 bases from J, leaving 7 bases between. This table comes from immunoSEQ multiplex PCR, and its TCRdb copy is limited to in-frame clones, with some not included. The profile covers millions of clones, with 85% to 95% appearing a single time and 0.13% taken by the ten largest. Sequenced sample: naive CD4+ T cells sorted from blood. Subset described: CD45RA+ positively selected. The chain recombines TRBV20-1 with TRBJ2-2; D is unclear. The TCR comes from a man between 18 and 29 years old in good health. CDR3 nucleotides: TGCAGTTTATTGGCCGGGGAGCTGTTTTTT. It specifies CSLLAGELFF.